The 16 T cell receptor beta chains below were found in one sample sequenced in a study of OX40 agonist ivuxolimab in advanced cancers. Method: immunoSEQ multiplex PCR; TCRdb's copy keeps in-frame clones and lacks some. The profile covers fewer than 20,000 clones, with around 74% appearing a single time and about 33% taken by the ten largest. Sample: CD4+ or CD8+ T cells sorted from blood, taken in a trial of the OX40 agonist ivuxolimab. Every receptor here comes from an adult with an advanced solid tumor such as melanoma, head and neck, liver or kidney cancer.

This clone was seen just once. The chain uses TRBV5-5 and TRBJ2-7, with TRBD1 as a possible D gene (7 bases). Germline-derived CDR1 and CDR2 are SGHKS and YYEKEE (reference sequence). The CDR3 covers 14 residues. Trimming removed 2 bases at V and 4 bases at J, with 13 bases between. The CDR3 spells CASSFLAGGYEQYF. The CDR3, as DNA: TGTGCCAGCAGCTTCTTGGCAGGGGGGTACGAGCAGTACTTC.

The CDR3 spells CASSLNSASTEAFF. The CDR3 coding sequence is TGTGCCAGCAGTTTAAATTCTGCGAGTACTGAAGCTTTCTTT. V usage is TRBV27 and J usage is TRBJ1-1; D gene uncertain. CDR1 is MNHEY and CDR2 is SMNVEV in the germline V gene (reference sequence). Trimming left V 2 bases short and J 5 bases short, with 12 bases between. This CDR3 has 14 amino acids.

The CDR3 region has the DNA TGTGCCAGCAGCAAGACAGGGGACAGCTCCTACGAGCAGTACTTC. Its protein product is CASSKTGDSSYEQYF. This sequence joins TRBV7-6 and TRBJ2-7; 8 bases align to TRBD1. CDR1 and CDR2 from the germline V gene are SGHVS and FNYEAQ. The CDR3 covers 15 residues. J lost 0 bases, V lost 5 bases, and 6 bases had no gene match.

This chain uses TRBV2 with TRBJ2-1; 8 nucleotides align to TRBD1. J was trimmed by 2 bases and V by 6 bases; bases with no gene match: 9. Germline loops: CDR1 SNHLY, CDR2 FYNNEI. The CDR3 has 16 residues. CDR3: CASSWTGSPPYNEQFF. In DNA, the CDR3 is TGTGCCAGCAGCTGGACAGGGTCCCCTCCCTACAATGAGCAGTTCTTC.

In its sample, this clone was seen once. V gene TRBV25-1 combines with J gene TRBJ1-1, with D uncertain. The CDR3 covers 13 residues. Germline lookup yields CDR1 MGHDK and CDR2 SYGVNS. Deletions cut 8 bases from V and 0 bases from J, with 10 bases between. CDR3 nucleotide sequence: TGTGCCAGCGCTACAGAGATGAACACTGAAGCTTTCTTT. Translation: CASATEMNTEAFF.

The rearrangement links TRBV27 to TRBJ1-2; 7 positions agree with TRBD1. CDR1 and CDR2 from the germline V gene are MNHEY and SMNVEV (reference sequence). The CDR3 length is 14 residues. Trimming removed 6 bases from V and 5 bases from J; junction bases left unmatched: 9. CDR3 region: CASRISGTAYGYTF. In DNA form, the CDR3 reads TGTGCCAGCAGGATATCCGGGACAGCTTATGGCTACACCTTC.

DNA of the CDR3: TGCGCCAGCATGGACTCAAGGTCTGAAGCTTTCTTT. Its translation: CASMDSRSEAFF. The rearrangement links TRBV4-1 to TRBJ1-1; D ambiguous. The CDR3 spans 12 residues. CDR1 MGHRA and CDR2 YSYEKL come from the germline V gene. Trimming shortened V by 7 bases and J by 6 bases, and 12 bases separated the two germline ends.

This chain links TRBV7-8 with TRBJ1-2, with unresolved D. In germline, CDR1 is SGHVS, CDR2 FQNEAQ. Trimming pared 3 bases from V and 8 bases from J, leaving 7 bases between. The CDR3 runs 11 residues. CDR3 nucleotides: TGTGCCAGCAGCTTGGATGGAGGCTACACCTTC. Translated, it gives CASSLDGGYTF.

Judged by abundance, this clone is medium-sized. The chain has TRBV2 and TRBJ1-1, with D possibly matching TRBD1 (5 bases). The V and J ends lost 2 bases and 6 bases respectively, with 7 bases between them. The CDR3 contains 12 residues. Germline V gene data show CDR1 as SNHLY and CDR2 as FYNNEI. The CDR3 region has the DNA TGTGCCAGCAGTGAACAGGGCGCTGAAGCTTTCTTT. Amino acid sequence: CASSEQGAEAFF.

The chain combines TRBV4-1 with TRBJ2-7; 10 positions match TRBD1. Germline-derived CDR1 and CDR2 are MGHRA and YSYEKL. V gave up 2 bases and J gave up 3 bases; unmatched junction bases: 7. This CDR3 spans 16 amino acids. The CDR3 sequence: CASSQRQGARYYEQYF. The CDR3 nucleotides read TGCGCCAGCAGCCAAAGACAGGGGGCCCGCTACTACGAGCAGTACTTC.

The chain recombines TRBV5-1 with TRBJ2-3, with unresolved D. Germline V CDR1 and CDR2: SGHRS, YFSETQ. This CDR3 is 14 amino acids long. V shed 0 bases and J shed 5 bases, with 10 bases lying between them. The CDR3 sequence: CASSLGQAKDTQYF. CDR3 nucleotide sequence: TGCGCCAGCAGCTTGGGGCAGGCCAAAGATACGCAGTATTTT.

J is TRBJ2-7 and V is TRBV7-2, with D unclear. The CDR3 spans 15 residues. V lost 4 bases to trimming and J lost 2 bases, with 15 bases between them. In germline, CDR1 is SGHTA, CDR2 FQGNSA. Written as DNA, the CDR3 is TGTGCCAGCAGCTCCCCAGTCGACGGCACCTACGAGCAGTACTTC. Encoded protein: CASSSPVDGTYEQYF.

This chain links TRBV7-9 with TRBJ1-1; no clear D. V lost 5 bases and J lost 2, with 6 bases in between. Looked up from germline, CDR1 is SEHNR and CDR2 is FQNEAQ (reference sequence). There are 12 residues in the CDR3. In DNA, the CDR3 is TGTGCCAGCAGCCCATACAACACTGAAGCTTTCTTT. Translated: CASSPYNTEAFF.

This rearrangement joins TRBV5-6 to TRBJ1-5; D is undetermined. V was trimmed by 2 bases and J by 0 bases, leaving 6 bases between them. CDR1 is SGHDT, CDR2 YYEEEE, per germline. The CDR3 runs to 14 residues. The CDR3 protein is CASSFGSSNQPQHF. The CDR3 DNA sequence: TGTGCCAGCAGCTTCGGAAGTAGCAATCAGCCCCAGCATTTT.

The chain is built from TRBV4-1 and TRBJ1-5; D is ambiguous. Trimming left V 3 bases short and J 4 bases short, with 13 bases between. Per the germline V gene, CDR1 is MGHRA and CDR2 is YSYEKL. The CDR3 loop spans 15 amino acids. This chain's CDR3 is CASSHSGRGNQPQHF. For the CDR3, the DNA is TGCGCCAGCAGCCATTCGGGCCGAGGGAATCAGCCCCAGCATTTT.

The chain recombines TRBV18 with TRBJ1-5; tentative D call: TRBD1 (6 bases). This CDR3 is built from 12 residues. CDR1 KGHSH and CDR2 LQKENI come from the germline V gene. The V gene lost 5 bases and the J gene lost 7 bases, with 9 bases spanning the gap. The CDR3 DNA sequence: TGTGCCAGCTCAACGGGGGCGCAGCCCCAGCATTTT. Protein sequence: CASSTGAQPQHF.